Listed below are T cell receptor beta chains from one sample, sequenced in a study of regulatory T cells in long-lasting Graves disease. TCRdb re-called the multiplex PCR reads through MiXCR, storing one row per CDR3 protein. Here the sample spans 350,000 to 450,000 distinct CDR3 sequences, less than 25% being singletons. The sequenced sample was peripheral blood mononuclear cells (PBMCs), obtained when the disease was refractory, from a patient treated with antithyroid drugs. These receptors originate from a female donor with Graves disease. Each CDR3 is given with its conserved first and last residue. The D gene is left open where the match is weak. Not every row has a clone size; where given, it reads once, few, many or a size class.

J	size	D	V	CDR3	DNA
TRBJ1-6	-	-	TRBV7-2	CASSLDSANSPLHF	TGTGCCAGCAGCTTGGATTCGGCCAATTCACCCCTCCACTTT
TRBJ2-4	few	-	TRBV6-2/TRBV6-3	CASSYSILLRDIQYF	TGTGCCAGCAGTTACTCGATACTATTAAGGGACATTCAGTACTTC
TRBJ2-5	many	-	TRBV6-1	CASGRQETQYF	TGTGCCAGCGGTCGCCAAGAGACCCAGTACTTC
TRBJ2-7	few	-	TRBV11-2	CASSLAEGWVAASYEQYF	TGTGCCAGCAGCTTAGCGGAGGGGTGGGTAGCGGCATCCTACGAGCAGTACTTC
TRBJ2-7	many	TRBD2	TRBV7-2	CASSRGLAIYEQYF	TGTGCCAGCAGCCGGGGACTAGCTATCTACGAGCAGTACTTC
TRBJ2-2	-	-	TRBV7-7	CASSPNIIGVNTGELFF	TGTGCTAGCAGCCCTAACATCATCGGGGTGAACACCGGGGAGCTGTTTTTT
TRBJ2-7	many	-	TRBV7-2	CASSWARQSEQYF	TGTGCCAGCAGCTGGGCCAGACAGAGCGAGCAGTACTTC
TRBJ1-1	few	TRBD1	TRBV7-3	CASSADRVNTEAFF	TGTGCCAGCAGCGCGGACAGGGTGAACACTGAAGCTTTCTTT
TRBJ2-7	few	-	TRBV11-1	CASSLGHDYEQYF	TGTGCCAGCAGCCTCGGACACGACTACGAGCAGTACTTC
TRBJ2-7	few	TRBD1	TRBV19	CASSIEGTGVYEQYF	TGTGCCAGTAGTATCGAAGGGACAGGGGTCTACGAGCAGTACTTC
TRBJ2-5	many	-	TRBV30	CATNMGGPETQYF	TGTGCCACGAACATGGGGGGGCCAGAGACCCAGTACTTC
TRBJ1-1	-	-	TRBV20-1	CSANQKVF	TGCAGTGCCAATCAGAAGGTCTTT
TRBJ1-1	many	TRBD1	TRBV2	CASSAGGQGDTEAFF	TGTGCCAGCAGTGCCGGGGGACAGGGGGACACTGAAGCTTTCTTT
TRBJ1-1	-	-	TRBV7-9	CASSLGTQGTEAFF	TGTGCCAGCAGCTTAGGAACACAGGGAACTGAAGCTTTCTTT
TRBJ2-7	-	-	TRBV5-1	CASRRNSLTGADDEQYF	TGCGCCAGCAGAAGAAATTCTCTCACGGGTGCAGACGACGAGCAGTACTTC
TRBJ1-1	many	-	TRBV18	CASSPGQRTEAFF	TGTGCCAGCTCACCTGGACAGCGGACTGAAGCTTTCTTT
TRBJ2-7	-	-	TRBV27	CASSAHEQYF	TGTGCCAGCAGTGCGCACGAGCAGTACTTC
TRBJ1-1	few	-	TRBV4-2	CASSHTTANTEAFF	TGTGCCAGCAGCCACACGACAGCTAACACTGAAGCTTTCTTT
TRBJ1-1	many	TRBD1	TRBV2	CASSPDRVTEAFF	TGTGCCAGCAGCCCGGACAGGGTCACTGAAGCTTTCTTT
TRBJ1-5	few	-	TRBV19	CASAYGANQPQHF	TGTGCCAGCGCTTACGGGGCCAATCAGCCCCAGCATTTT
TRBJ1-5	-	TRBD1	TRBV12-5	CASGLPRTGVNQPQHF	TGTGCTAGTGGTTTGCCCCGGACAGGGGTCAATCAGCCCCAGCATTTT
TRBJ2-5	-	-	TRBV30	CAWSNGETQYF	TGTGCCTGGAGTAATGGGGAGACCCAGTACTTC
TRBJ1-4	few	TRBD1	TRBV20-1	CSARGQGSEEKLFF	TGCAGTGCTAGGGGACAGGGAAGCGAGGAAAAACTGTTTTTT
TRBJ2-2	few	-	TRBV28	CASSALRGFSEANTGELFF	TGTGCCAGCAGTGCCCTGAGGGGGTTCAGCGAGGCGAACACCGGGGAGCTGTTTTTT
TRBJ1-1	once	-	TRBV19	CASSIQDRNTEAFF	TGTGCCAGTAGTATACAGGACAGGAACACTGAAGCTTTCTTT
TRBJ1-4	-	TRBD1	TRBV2	CASSWDRGEKLFF	TGTGCCAGCAGTTGGGACAGGGGAGAAAAACTGTTTTTT
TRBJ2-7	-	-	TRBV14	CASSQAYGPTYEQYF	TGTGCCAGCAGCCAAGCCTACGGACCTACCTACGAGCAGTACTTC
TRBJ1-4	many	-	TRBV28	CASSLYVVGRVDEKLFF	TGTGCCAGCAGTTTATATGTGGTGGGCAGGGTCGATGAAAAACTGTTTTTT
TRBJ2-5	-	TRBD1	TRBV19	CASTSSGQGEETQYF	TGTGCCAGTACCTCCTCAGGACAGGGGGAAGAGACCCAGTACTTC
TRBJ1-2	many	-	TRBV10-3	CAIRGEGNYGYTF	TGTGCCATCAGGGGAGAAGGAAACTATGGCTACACCTTC
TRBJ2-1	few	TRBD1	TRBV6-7	CASSRGTGGPYNEQFF	TGTGCCAGCAGCCGCGGGACAGGGGGGCCCTACAATGAGCAGTTCTTC
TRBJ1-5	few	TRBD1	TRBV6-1	CASSFERQGLGIFNQPQHF	TGTGCCAGCAGCTTCGAGAGACAGGGGTTAGGGATCTTCAATCAGCCCCAGCATTTT
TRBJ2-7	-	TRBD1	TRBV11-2	CASSPGDRVRSYEQYF	TGTGCCAGCAGCCCCGGGGACAGGGTAAGATCCTACGAGCAGTACTTC
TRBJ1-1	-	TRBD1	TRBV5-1	CASSRGGQNTEAFF	TGCGCCAGCTCCAGGGGGGGGCAGAACACTGAAGCTTTCTTT
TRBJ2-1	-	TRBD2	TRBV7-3	CASSLTGTSDEQFF	TGTGCCAGCAGCTTAACGGGGACTAGCGATGAGCAGTTCTTC
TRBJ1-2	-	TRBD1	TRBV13	CASSLVGQGDYGYTF	TGTGCCAGCAGCTTAGTGGGACAGGGTGACTATGGCTACACCTTC
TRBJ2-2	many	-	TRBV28	CASSLSRGSHGELFF	TGTGCCAGCAGTTTATCCAGGGGATCTCACGGGGAGCTGTTTTTT
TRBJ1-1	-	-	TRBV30	CAWGNRVLGPAFF	TGTGCCTGGGGTAACCGGGTCCTAGGCCCAGCTTTCTTT
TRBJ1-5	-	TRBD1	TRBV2	CASSLTGGSLQPQHF	TGTGCCAGCAGTTTGACAGGGGGGTCCCTTCAGCCCCAGCATTTT
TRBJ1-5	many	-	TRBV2	CASSAGYSNQPQHF	TGTGCCAGCAGTGCGGGGTATAGCAATCAGCCCCAGCATTTT
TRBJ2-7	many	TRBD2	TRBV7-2	CASSFSGGEKYF	TGTGCCAGCAGCTTTAGCGGGGGGGAGAAGTACTTC
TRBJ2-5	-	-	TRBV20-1	CSARAPAGNQETQYF	TGCAGTGCTAGAGCCCCTGCAGGAAACCAAGAGACCCAGTACTTC
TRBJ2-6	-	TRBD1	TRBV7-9	CASSLERQGSIANVLTF	TGTGCCAGCAGCTTAGAGAGACAGGGGTCCATCGCCAACGTCCTGACTTTC
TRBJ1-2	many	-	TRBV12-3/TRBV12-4	CASSFQGMGGYTF	TGTGCCAGCAGTTTCCAGGGAATGGGTGGCTACACCTTC
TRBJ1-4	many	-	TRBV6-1	CASSEARNFARGEGRRANEKLFF	TGTGCCAGCAGTGAAGCGCGGAACTTCGCGCGCGGTGAGGGGCGTCGTGCTAATGAAAAACTGTTTTTT
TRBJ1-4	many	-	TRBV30	CAWSSQETNEKLFF	TGTGCCTGGAGCTCACAGGAGACTAATGAAAAACTGTTTTTT
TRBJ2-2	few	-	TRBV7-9	CASSLLGSSYTGELFF	TGTGCCAGCAGCTTACTCGGGTCCTCTTACACCGGGGAGCTGTTTTTT
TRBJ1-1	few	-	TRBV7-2	CASSLGTTGLPGGFF	TGTGCCAGCAGCTTAGGGACGACAGGCCTACCCGGGGGTTTCTTT
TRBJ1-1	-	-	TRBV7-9	CASRWGGSTEAFF	TGTGCCAGCAGGTGGGGGGGGAGTACTGAAGCTTTCTTT
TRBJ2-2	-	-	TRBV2	CASSKGTGGELFF	TGTGCCAGCAGTAAGGGTACCGGCGGGGAGCTGTTTTTT